A selection of T cell receptor beta chains follows, all from one sample in a study of a mutant IDH1 vaccine in newly diagnosed glioma. No antigen has been assigned to these receptors. Produced via immunoSEQ multiplex PCR; TCRdb's table is partial and in-frame only. This table has about 77,000 clones, more than 80% appearing once. The sample was PBMCs, taken from a glioma patient whose treatment included an IDH1 peptide vaccine. Receptor source: a woman in her 50s with glioma. The CDR3 runs from the conserved cysteine through the conserved F or W. The order of the fields is V gene, D gene, J gene, clone size, CDR3 protein, CDR3 DNA. A D gene is named only where the DNA matches it firmly. Only some rows state a clone size, as once, few, many or a class for expanded clones.

v_call: TRBV4-1; d_call: NA; j_call: TRBJ2-7; clone_size: NA; cdr3_aa: CASSSQEGYEQYF; cdr3_nt: TGCGCCAGCAGCTCTCAGGAGGGTTACGAGCAGTACTTC
v_call: TRBV5-4; d_call: NA; j_call: TRBJ1-1; clone_size: NA; cdr3_aa: CASSQQSTEAFF; cdr3_nt: TGTGCCAGCAGCCAGCAGAGCACTGAAGCTTTCTTT
v_call: TRBV4-1; d_call: TRBD1; j_call: TRBJ1-2; clone_size: NA; cdr3_aa: CASSQGGQGLRANYGYTF; cdr3_nt: TGCGCCAGCAGCCAAGGTGGACAGGGCCTAAGGGCTAACTATGGCTACACCTTC
v_call: TRBV11-2; d_call: NA; j_call: TRBJ2-6; clone_size: once; cdr3_aa: CASRGLGAGANVLTF; cdr3_nt: TGTGCCAGCAGGGGTCTGGGGGCTGGGGCCAACGTCCTGACTTTC
v_call: TRBV14; d_call: TRBD2; j_call: TRBJ2-7; clone_size: NA; cdr3_aa: CASSPLMTSGRGTYEQYF; cdr3_nt: TGTGCCAGCAGCCCCCTAATGACTAGCGGGAGAGGAACCTACGAGCAGTACTTC
v_call: TRBV9; d_call: TRBD1; j_call: TRBJ2-2; clone_size: NA; cdr3_aa: CASTRPGTGSGELFF; cdr3_nt: TGTGCCAGCACCCGTCCCGGGACAGGGTCCGGGGAGCTGTTTTTT
v_call: TRBV5-4; d_call: TRBD2; j_call: TRBJ2-1; clone_size: NA; cdr3_aa: CASSLEAGGPTYNEQFF; cdr3_nt: TGTGCCAGCAGCTTGGAAGCGGGAGGGCCGACCTACAATGAGCAGTTCTTC
v_call: TRBV9; d_call: TRBD2; j_call: TRBJ2-1; clone_size: NA; cdr3_aa: CASSVEGTSGPYNEQFF; cdr3_nt: TGTGCCAGCAGCGTAGAGGGAACTAGCGGGCCTTACAATGAGCAGTTCTTC
v_call: TRBV9; d_call: NA; j_call: TRBJ1-2; clone_size: NA; cdr3_aa: CASSVVPGLGGYTF; cdr3_nt: TGTGCCAGCAGCGTAGTTCCGGGCCTCGGAGGCTACACCTTC
v_call: TRBV9; d_call: TRBD2; j_call: TRBJ2-2; clone_size: NA; cdr3_aa: CASSVGTSGRRRNTGELFF; cdr3_nt: TGTGCCAGCAGCGTGGGGACTAGCGGGAGGCGGAGAAACACCGGGGAGCTGTTTTTT
v_call: TRBV5-1; d_call: TRBD2; j_call: TRBJ2-3; clone_size: NA; cdr3_aa: CASSGGTSGRFSTDTQYF; cdr3_nt: TGCGCCAGCAGCGGCGGGACTAGCGGGAGGTTTAGCACAGATACGCAGTATTTT
v_call: TRBV6-1; d_call: TRBD1; j_call: TRBJ2-1; clone_size: NA; cdr3_aa: CASSEGQGNYQEQFF; cdr3_nt: TGTGCCAGCAGTGAGGGACAGGGGAACTATCAGGAGCAGTTCTTC
v_call: TRBV10-3; d_call: NA; j_call: TRBJ1-6; clone_size: NA; cdr3_aa: CAISKGQSYNSPLHF; cdr3_nt: TGTGCCATCAGTAAAGGACAGTCCTATAATTCACCCCTCCACTTT
v_call: TRBV5-1; d_call: NA; j_call: TRBJ1-4; clone_size: NA; cdr3_aa: CASSWGTELNEKLFF; cdr3_nt: TGCGCCAGCAGCTGGGGGACCGAACTTAATGAAAAACTGTTTTTT
v_call: TRBV10-3; d_call: TRBD1; j_call: TRBJ2-5; clone_size: NA; cdr3_aa: CAISTGGAGETQYF; cdr3_nt: TGTGCCATTTCGACAGGGGGCGCGGGAGAGACCCAGTACTTC
v_call: TRBV5-4; d_call: NA; j_call: TRBJ1-4; clone_size: NA; cdr3_aa: CASSLGIAGRTNEKLFF; cdr3_nt: TGTGCCAGCAGCTTGGGTATCGCGGGACGAACTAATGAAAAACTGTTTTTT
v_call: TRBV5-5; d_call: NA; j_call: TRBJ2-7; clone_size: NA; cdr3_aa: CASSLTGVVDEQYF; cdr3_nt: TGTGCCAGCAGCTTGACGGGAGTCGTCGACGAGCAGTACTTC
v_call: TRBV28; d_call: TRBD2; j_call: TRBJ2-7; clone_size: NA; cdr3_aa: CASSLFLAGVYEQYF; cdr3_nt: TGTGCCAGCAGTTTATTCCTAGCGGGGGTCTACGAGCAGTACTTC
v_call: TRBV30; d_call: TRBD1; j_call: TRBJ1-1; clone_size: few; cdr3_aa: CAWEKGQGNTEAFF; cdr3_nt: TGTGCCTGGGAGAAGGGACAGGGTAACACTGAAGCTTTCTTT
v_call: TRBV6-5; d_call: TRBD1; j_call: TRBJ1-1; clone_size: NA; cdr3_aa: CASRPGQSEAFF; cdr3_nt: TGTGCCAGCAGACCGGGACAGTCTGAAGCTTTCTTT
v_call: TRBV28; d_call: NA; j_call: TRBJ1-4; clone_size: NA; cdr3_aa: CASSSQDPGGEKLFF; cdr3_nt: TGTGCCAGCAGTTCCCAGGACCCAGGAGGGGAAAAACTGTTTTTT
v_call: TRBV4-2; d_call: TRBD2; j_call: TRBJ2-1; clone_size: NA; cdr3_aa: CASSPGLAALGGEQFF; cdr3_nt: TGTGCCAGCAGCCCGGGACTAGCGGCCTTAGGGGGTGAGCAGTTCTTC
v_call: TRBV6-1; d_call: NA; j_call: TRBJ1-6; clone_size: few; cdr3_aa: CASSELKSSPLHF; cdr3_nt: TGTGCCAGCAGTGAATTAAAGAGTTCACCCCTCCACTTT
v_call: TRBV27; d_call: NA; j_call: TRBJ2-1; clone_size: NA; cdr3_aa: CASSPTYNEQFF; cdr3_nt: TGTGCCAGCAGTCCCACCTACAATGAGCAGTTCTTC
v_call: TRBV6-1; d_call: TRBD1; j_call: TRBJ1-1; clone_size: NA; cdr3_aa: CASSRRTGAEAFF; cdr3_nt: TGTGCCAGCTCGCGAAGGACAGGGGCTGAAGCTTTCTTT
v_call: TRBV5-1; d_call: TRBD2; j_call: TRBJ2-1; clone_size: NA; cdr3_aa: CASSLGDYREFF; cdr3_nt: TGCGCCAGCAGCTTGGGGGACTACCGAGAGTTCTTC
v_call: TRBV29-1; d_call: TRBD2; j_call: TRBJ2-3; clone_size: NA; cdr3_aa: CSVIPSGGDTQYF; cdr3_nt: TGCAGCGTGATACCTAGCGGAGGAGATACGCAGTATTTT
v_call: TRBV11-1; d_call: NA; j_call: TRBJ2-3; clone_size: NA; cdr3_aa: CASSLVSQAAPSTDTQYF; cdr3_nt: TGTGCCAGCAGCTTAGTATCGCAGGCCGCTCCTAGCACAGATACGCAGTATTTT
v_call: TRBV19; d_call: TRBD1; j_call: TRBJ2-4; clone_size: NA; cdr3_aa: CASSIQGAGENIQYF; cdr3_nt: TGTGCCAGTAGCATCCAGGGGGCCGGAGAAAACATTCAGTACTTC
v_call: TRBV28; d_call: NA; j_call: TRBJ1-2; clone_size: NA; cdr3_aa: CASSLRGRSYGYTF; cdr3_nt: TGTGCCAGCAGTTTAAGGGGAAGGTCCTATGGCTACACCTTC
v_call: TRBV19; d_call: NA; j_call: TRBJ1-5; clone_size: NA; cdr3_aa: CASSIVGGWNQPQHF; cdr3_nt: TGTGCCAGTAGTATAGTAGGGGGGTGGAATCAGCCCCAGCATTTT
v_call: TRBV5-4; d_call: TRBD2; j_call: TRBJ2-7; clone_size: NA; cdr3_aa: CASSAGGLAGVNEQYF; cdr3_nt: TGTGCCAGCAGCGCTGGGGGACTAGCGGGAGTCAACGAGCAGTACTTC
v_call: TRBV7-7; d_call: TRBD2; j_call: TRBJ2-3; clone_size: NA; cdr3_aa: CASSPSGTTTDTQYF; cdr3_nt: TGTGCTAGCAGCCCCTCGGGGACTACGACAGATACGCAGTATTTT
v_call: TRBV29-1; d_call: TRBD1; j_call: TRBJ2-7; clone_size: NA; cdr3_aa: CSVARQGDGEQYF; cdr3_nt: TGCAGCGTTGCTAGACAGGGTGACGGTGAGCAGTACTTC
v_call: TRBV6-5; d_call: NA; j_call: TRBJ2-5; clone_size: NA; cdr3_aa: CASSRDRQETQYF; cdr3_nt: TGTGCCAGCAGCCGGGACCGCCAAGAGACCCAGTACTTC
v_call: TRBV9; d_call: NA; j_call: TRBJ2-2; clone_size: NA; cdr3_aa: CASSTADSSLAGELFF; cdr3_nt: TGTGCCAGCAGCACAGCGGACAGTTCGCTCGCCGGGGAGCTGTTTTTT
v_call: TRBV28; d_call: NA; j_call: TRBJ1-5; clone_size: NA; cdr3_aa: CASSLINSNQPQHF; cdr3_nt: TGTGCCAGCAGTTTGATAAATAGCAATCAGCCCCAGCATTTT
v_call: TRBV19; d_call: NA; j_call: TRBJ1-5; clone_size: NA; cdr3_aa: CASSSIGVSNQPQHF; cdr3_nt: TGTGCCAGTAGTTCGATAGGGGTGAGCAATCAGCCCCAGCATTTT
v_call: TRBV7-2; d_call: NA; j_call: TRBJ1-6; clone_size: NA; cdr3_aa: CASRRRINSPLHF; cdr3_nt: TGTGCCAGCAGGCGAAGGATCAATTCACCCCTCCACTTT
v_call: TRBV11-2; d_call: NA; j_call: TRBJ2-2; clone_size: NA; cdr3_aa: CASSLGGTGELFF; cdr3_nt: TGTGCCAGCAGCTTAGGGGGCACCGGGGAGCTGTTTTTT
v_call: TRBV5-1; d_call: NA; j_call: TRBJ2-1; clone_size: once; cdr3_aa: CASSLDSYNEQFF; cdr3_nt: TGCGCCAGCAGCTTGGATAGCTACAATGAGCAGTTCTTC
v_call: TRBV11-2; d_call: TRBD2; j_call: TRBJ2-1; clone_size: NA; cdr3_aa: CASIQTSGSYNEQFF; cdr3_nt: TGTGCCAGCATCCAGACTAGCGGCAGCTACAATGAGCAGTTCTTC
v_call: TRBV9; d_call: NA; j_call: TRBJ2-1; clone_size: NA; cdr3_aa: CASSVLGFRTYNEQFF; cdr3_nt: TGTGCCAGCAGCGTACTTGGCTTTCGAACCTACAATGAGCAGTTCTTC
v_call: TRBV18; d_call: TRBD1; j_call: TRBJ2-7; clone_size: NA; cdr3_aa: CASSSGTASYEQYF; cdr3_nt: TGTGCCAGCTCGTCCGGGACAGCCTCCTACGAGCAGTACTTC
v_call: TRBV7-9; d_call: NA; j_call: TRBJ1-2; clone_size: NA; cdr3_aa: CASSSSVEDPNYGYTF; cdr3_nt: TGTGCCAGCAGCTCGAGTGTCGAGGACCCAAACTATGGCTACACCTTC
v_call: TRBV27; d_call: NA; j_call: TRBJ2-7; clone_size: NA; cdr3_aa: CASSFRALTSYEQYF; cdr3_nt: TGTGCCAGCAGTTTTAGGGCTCTCACCTCCTACGAGCAGTACTTC
v_call: TRBV19; d_call: NA; j_call: TRBJ1-2; clone_size: NA; cdr3_aa: CASSIREGNYGYTF; cdr3_nt: TGTGCCAGTAGTATACGGGAGGGGAACTATGGCTACACCTTC
v_call: TRBV6-1; d_call: NA; j_call: TRBJ1-1; clone_size: few; cdr3_aa: CAISRQENTEAFF; cdr3_nt: TGTGCCATTTCTCGACAGGAGAACACTGAAGCTTTCTTT
v_call: TRBV2; d_call: TRBD1; j_call: TRBJ2-1; clone_size: NA; cdr3_aa: CASRIRQGTYNEQFF; cdr3_nt: TGTGCCAGCAGAATCCGACAGGGGACCTACAATGAGCAGTTCTTC
v_call: TRBV19; d_call: NA; j_call: TRBJ2-3; clone_size: once; cdr3_aa: CASSPRAYDTQYF; cdr3_nt: TGTGCCAGTAGTCCTCGGGCTTACGATACGCAGTATTTT
v_call: TRBV28; d_call: NA; j_call: TRBJ1-3; clone_size: NA; cdr3_aa: CASSLGGGSGNTIYF; cdr3_nt: TGTGCCAGCAGTTTGGGGGGCGGCTCTGGAAACACCATATATTTT